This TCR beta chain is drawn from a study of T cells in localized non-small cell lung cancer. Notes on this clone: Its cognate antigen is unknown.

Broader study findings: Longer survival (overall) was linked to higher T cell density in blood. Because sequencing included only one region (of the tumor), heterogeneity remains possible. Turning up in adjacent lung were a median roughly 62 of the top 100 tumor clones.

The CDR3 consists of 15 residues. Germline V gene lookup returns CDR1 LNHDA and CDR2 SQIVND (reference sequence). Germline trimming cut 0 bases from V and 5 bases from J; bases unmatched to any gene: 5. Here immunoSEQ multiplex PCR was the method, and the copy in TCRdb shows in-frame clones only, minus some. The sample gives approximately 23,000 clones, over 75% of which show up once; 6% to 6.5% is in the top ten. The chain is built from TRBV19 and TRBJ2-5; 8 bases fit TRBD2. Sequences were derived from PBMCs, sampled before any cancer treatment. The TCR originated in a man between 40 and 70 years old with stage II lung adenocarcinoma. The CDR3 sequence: CASSIEGGLVETQYF. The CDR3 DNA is TGTGCCAGTAGTATAGAGGGGGGACTAGTGGAGACCCAGTACTTC.